This T cell receptor beta chain came from a study of blood T cell repertoires in COVID-19. Study as a whole: Material from acute and convalescent COVID-19 was sourced from the United States, Italy and Spain. T cells, B-cell-depleted T cells, or PBMCs supplied cDNA or gDNA.

In the authors' methods: Estimates of nucleated cell counts were drawn from the amplification of reference gene primers. Clones were read by immunoSEQ multiplex PCR, and TCRdb kept only the in-frame ones, dropping some. V, J and clone size were drawn from that table, and D and trimming were deduced from the DNA. The sample has approximately 330,000 clones, around 90% seen once; the top ten hold under 1.1%. The CDR3 consists of 17 residues. CDR1 and CDR2 (germline): SGHNT, YYREEE (reference sequence). Trimming took 4 bases from V and 0 from J, leaving 17 bases between them. Seattle's cohort entered during active infection and was followed longitudinally.

The receptor comes from a woman between 40 and 50 years old with COVID-19, enrolled during active disease. The V call is TRBV5-4, the J call TRBJ2-1, with D uncertain. Sequenced sample: peripheral blood. CDR3 nucleotides: TGTGCCAGCAGCATTATACCGTTTAGTGCCTCCTACAATGAGCAGTTCTTC. This encodes CASSIIPFSASYNEQFF.